The 8 T cell receptor beta chains below come from one sample, sequenced in a study of T cells after yellow fever vaccination. Via MiXCR, TCRdb re-called the 5' RACE reads, giving one row per CDR3 protein. The table has 300,000 to 350,000 distinct CDR3 sequences, around 8.1% seen once; the top ten hold 15% to 20%. The sequences come from PBMCs, collected around 45 days after the first yellow fever vaccination. The receptors stem from a young man who received the YFV17D yellow fever vaccine.

This clonotype was seen a handful of times. The V gene is TRBV12-3 or TRBV12-4, the J gene TRBJ2-2; D remains unclear. V was trimmed by 7 bases and J by 3 bases, leaving 12 bases between them. The CDR3 is made up of 14 amino acids. The CDR3 loop reads CASNPLADTGELFF. The DNA of the CDR3 is TGTGCCAGCAACCCGCTCGCGGACACCGGGGAGCTGTTTTTT.

CDR3 loop: CASSDGGRAGELFF. The DNA for the CDR3 is TGTGCCAGCAGCGACGGGGGACGGGCCGGGGAGCTGTTTTTT. The rearrangement uses TRBV9 and TRBJ2-2; tentative D call: TRBD2 (6 bases). The CDR3 runs to 14 residues. From germline, CDR1 is SGDLS and CDR2 YYNGEE. Trimming left V 3 bases short and J 6 bases short, with 12 bases between. The whole variable domain, remainder taken from reference TRBV9 and TRBJ2-2, is DSGVTQTPKHLITATGQRVTLRCSPRSGDLSVYWYQQSLDQGLQFLIQYYNGEERAKGNILERFSAQQFPDLHSELNLSSLELGDSALYFCASSDGGRAGELFFGEGSRLTVL.

Only a few counts were recorded for this clonotype. The rearrangement links TRBV20-1 to TRBJ2-1, with D unresolved. Germline V gives CDR1 DFQATT, CDR2 SNEGSKA (reference sequence). This CDR3 contains 13 residues. V was clipped by 1 base and J by 8 bases, with 12 bases between them. The CDR3 loop is CSARGTPKDEQFF. The CDR3 nucleotides are TGCAGTGCTAGAGGTACACCGAAAGATGAGCAGTTCTTC.

The V call is TRBV5-8, the J call TRBJ1-5; D is ambiguous. The CDR3 extends over 14 amino acids. Trimming took 2 bases from V and 3 from J, leaving 9 bases between them. The V gene's germline CDR1 is SGHTS and CDR2 YDEGEE. The CDR3 DNA reads as TGTGCCAGCAGCTTCGGCAGGCTCAATCAGCCCCAGCATTTT. It encodes CASSFGRLNQPQHF.

The V call is TRBV7-2, the J call TRBJ2-5, with 7 bases that match TRBD2. The CDR3 extends over 15 amino acids. Trimming removed 3 bases from V and 5 bases from J; junction bases left unmatched: 9. Germline-derived CDR1 and CDR2 are SGHTA and FQGNSA. CDR3 residues: CASSFSGGTGETQYF. The CDR3 DNA reads TGTGCCAGCAGCTTCTCCGGGGGGACGGGGGAGACCCAGTACTTC. Supplemented by reference TRBV7-2 and TRBJ2-5, the full variable domain reads GAGVSQSPSNKVTEKGKDVELRCDPISGHTALYWYRQSLGQGLEFLIYFQGNSAPDKSGLPSDRFSAERTGGSVSTLTIQRTQQEDSAVYLCASSFSGGTGETQYFGPGTRLLVL.

The sample holds a few counts of this clonotype. This chain links TRBV5-1 with TRBJ2-3; 8 bases fit TRBD2. From germline, CDR1 is SGHRS and CDR2 YFSETQ. This CDR3 has 16 residues. The ends lost 1 base at V and 3 bases at J; junction bases unmatched: 7. This CDR3 is CASSLTRLARTDTQYF. CDR3 nucleotide sequence: TGCGCCAGCAGCTTGACTCGACTAGCGCGGACAGATACGCAGTATTTT.

CDR3 loop: CASSPFFGQGNQPQHF. The CDR3 region has the DNA TGTGCCAGCAGTCCATTTTTCGGACAGGGCAATCAGCCCCAGCATTTT. The chain carries TRBV12-3 or TRBV12-4 and TRBJ1-5; the match to TRBD1 covers 7 bases. CDR3 length equals 16 residues. V was clipped by 5 bases and J by 2 bases; unmatched bases: 9.

V is TRBV12-3 or TRBV12-4 and J is TRBJ2-5; D unresolved. With 3 bases removed from V and 5 bases from J, the gap between germline ends came to 7 bases. This CDR3 has 12 residues. The CDR3 sequence is CASSFFAETQYF. For the CDR3, the DNA is TGTGCCAGCAGTTTCTTCGCTGAGACCCAGTACTTC.